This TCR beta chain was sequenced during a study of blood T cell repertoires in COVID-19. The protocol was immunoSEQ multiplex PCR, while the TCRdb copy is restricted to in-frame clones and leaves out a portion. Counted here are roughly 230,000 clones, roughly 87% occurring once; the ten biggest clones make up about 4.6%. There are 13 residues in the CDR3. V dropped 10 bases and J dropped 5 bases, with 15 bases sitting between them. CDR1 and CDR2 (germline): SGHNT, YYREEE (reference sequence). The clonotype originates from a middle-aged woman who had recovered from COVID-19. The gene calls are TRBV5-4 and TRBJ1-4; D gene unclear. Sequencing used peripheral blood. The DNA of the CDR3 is TGTGCCCCGAGGGTCGCCCTAAATGAAAAACTGTTTTTT. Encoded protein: CAPRVALNEKLFF.